Each of the 23 T cell receptor beta chains below was sequenced from the same sample in a study of T cells in Graves' hyperthyroidism and ophthalmopathy. The investigators amplified TCR beta CDR3 regions from RNA transcripts. During a first-round RT-PCR of the TCR CDR3, the HTBI primer set was used. Each CDR3 protein gets one entry after TCRdb re-called the multiplex PCR reads with MiXCR. The data hold approximately 700,000 distinct CDR3 sequences, with roughly 17% observed a single time. Sequencing used blood. These receptors originate from a man between 18 and 29 years old with Graves' hyperthyroidism.

This clonotype was counted between two and nine times. Here the CDR3 reads CASSPLGAGTYEQYF. The CDR3 nucleotides are TGTGCCAGCAGCCCTTTGGGAGCTGGTACCTACGAGCAGTACTTC. This chain connects TRBV11-2 to TRBJ2-7; D is possibly TRBD2 (5 bases). V lost 5 bases and J 2 bases, leaving 16 bases between the germline ends. Germline CDR1 SGHAT, CDR2 FQNNGV. The CDR3 runs to 15 residues. Variable domain in full (rest from reference TRBV11-2 and TRBJ2-7): EAGVAQSPRYKIIEKRQSVAFWCNPISGHATLYWYQQILGQGPKLLIQFQNNGVVDDSQLPKDRFSAERLKGVDSTLKIQPAKLEDSAVYLCASSPLGAGTYEQYFGPGTRLTVT.

This chain uses TRBV2 with TRBJ1-6; D uncertain. This CDR3 region has 15 residues. The V end lost 4 bases, the J end lost 8 bases, and 15 bases lay between the germline ends. CDR1 is SNHLY and CDR2 is FYNNEI in the germline V gene. DNA of the CDR3: TGTGCCAGCAGTGTGACGACTCTCCGACATTCACCCCTCCACTTT. This sequence encodes CASSVTTLRHSPLHF.

This clonotype was found many times. The chain joins TRBV6-2 or TRBV6-3 to TRBJ2-5; D is unresolved. V shed 6 bases and J shed 7 bases, with 12 bases lying between them. Germline V CDR1 and CDR2: MNHEY, SVGEGT. The CDR3 consists of 12 residues. The CDR3 sequence is CASRQVAWTQYF. Written as DNA, the CDR3 is TGTGCCAGCAGACAAGTTGCGTGGACCCAGTACTTC.

About this clonotype itself: This sequence may be a read error, since a much larger clone differs from it by one base. The CDR3: CASSPTPQGNSYNEQFF. The CDR3 region has the DNA TGTGCCAGCTCACCAACCCCGCAGGGTAATTCCTACAATGAGCAGTTCTTC. V and J are TRBV18 and TRBJ2-1; tentative D call: TRBD1 (5 bases). The CDR3 length is 17 residues. Trimming removed 2 bases at V and 1 base at J, with 15 bases between. Looked up from germline, CDR1 is KGHSH and CDR2 is LQKENI.

The V and J genes are TRBV19 and TRBJ2-2; D perhaps matches TRBD1 (6 bases). CDR3 length: 16 amino acids. The germline V gene encodes CDR1 LNHDA and CDR2 SQIVND (reference sequence). V was shortened by 6 bases and J by 7 bases, with 21 bases between the two germline ends. DNA for the CDR3: TGTGCCAGTAGGACGCCGGGGCAGGGGTTTGGCGGGGAGCTGTTTTTT. Translation: CASRTPGQGFGGELFF. Complete variable domain (other parts from reference TRBV19 and TRBJ2-2): DGGITQSPKYLFRKEGQNVTLSCEQNLNHDAMYWYRQDPGQGLRLIYYSQIVNDFQKGDIAEGYSVSREKKESFPLTVTSAQKNPTAFYLCASRTPGQGFGGELFFGEGSRLTVL.

This clonotype was seen repeatedly, ten times or more. This chain connects TRBV27 to TRBJ2-1; TRBD1 matches at 8 bases. Germline CDR1 and CDR2: MNHEY and SMNVEV (reference sequence). V trimming: 2 bases; J trimming: 4 bases; junction bases outside the gene matches: 4. There are 15 residues in the CDR3. CDR3 DNA: TGTGCCAGCAGTTTACAGGGGGCGAGATACAATGAGCAGTTCTTC. Translation gives CASSLQGARYNEQFF.

This clonotype was seen ten or more times. The V and J genes are TRBV20-1 and TRBJ1-1; a weak D match, TRBD1 (6 bases). The V end lost 0 bases, the J end lost 10 bases, and 12 bases lay between the germline ends. The CDR3 contains 12 residues. Germline V gives CDR1 DFQATT, CDR2 SNEGSKA (reference sequence). The CDR3 nucleotides are TGCAGTGCTAGAGAAAGGGACAAGGGAGCTTTCTTT. Translated, it gives CSARERDKGAFF.

J is TRBJ2-1 and V is TRBV3-1, with TRBD2 identical over 8 bases. This CDR3 has 13 residues. Germline V gives CDR1 LGHDT, CDR2 YNNKEL (reference sequence). With V trimmed by 10 bases and J by 6 bases, 8 bases remained unmatched. The CDR3 nucleotides are TGTGCCACCTCCCCGGGACTAGGCAATGAGCAGTTCTTC. Amino acids: CATSPGLGNEQFF.

In its sample, this clonotype was seen many times. This sequence joins TRBV7-2 and TRBJ2-3, with a weak D call TRBD2 (6 bases). Germline-derived CDR1 and CDR2 are SGHTA and FQGNSA. This CDR3 contains 17 residues. V lost 1 base, J lost 2 bases, and 16 bases lay in between. This CDR3 reads CASSLDLRDSVTDTQYF. The CDR3 bases are TGTGCCAGCAGCTTAGACCTTCGGGACTCCGTCACAGATACGCAGTATTTT.

The chain joins TRBV7-2 to TRBJ2-1, with TRBD1 matching 10 bases. Germline assignment: CDR1 SGHTA and CDR2 FQGNSA. V lost 4 bases, J lost 1 base, and 10 bases stayed unmatched. The CDR3 contains 18 residues. The CDR3 DNA follows: TGTGCCAGCAGCTCTGGAATTCTGGGACAGGGGTCCTACAATGAGCAGTTCTTC. Protein product: CASSSGILGQGSYNEQFF.

This clonotype was seen many times. V usage is TRBV28 and J usage is TRBJ2-1; the D gene is possibly TRBD2 (6 bases). The CDR3 spans 16 residues. Germline V gene sequence: CDR1 MDHEN, CDR2 SYDVKM. V lost 5 bases, J lost 10 bases, and 24 bases lay in between. CDR3 sequence reads: CASSPNPATRMWEQFF. CDR3 bases: TGTGCCAGCAGTCCGAATCCTGCGACTAGAATGTGGGAGCAGTTCTTC.

Ten or more counts support this clonotype. The chain carries TRBV28 and TRBJ2-2; 12 nucleotides agree with TRBD2. The CDR3 sequence is 16 residues long. CDR1 MDHEN and CDR2 SYDVKM come from the germline V gene. V was pared by 3 bases and J by 9 bases, with 8 bases of the junction left unmatched. In DNA form, the CDR3 reads TGTGCCAGCAGTTTGCTGTCTAGCGGGAGGGCCCGGGAGCTGTTTTTT. The encoded protein is CASSLLSSGRARELFF.

This clonotype came up many times. This chain links TRBV6-1 with TRBJ2-3, with 9 bases matching TRBD2. V lost 5 bases and J lost 3; bases outside the gene matches: 6. CDR1 is MNHNS and CDR2 is SASEGT in the germline V gene. This CDR3 spans 15 amino acids. CDR3 in DNA: TGTGCCAGCAGTACCGGGACTAGCAGTACAGATACGCAGTATTTT. Translating it yields CASSTGTSSTDTQYF.

The genes are TRBV7-8 and TRBJ2-5, with D uncertain. Germline CDR1 reads SGHVS; CDR2 reads FQNEAQ. V was clipped by 8 bases and J by 2 bases, with 15 bases between them. CDR3 length equals 14 residues. The CDR3 reads CASGYRAVQETQYF. For the CDR3, the DNA is TGTGCCAGCGGATATCGTGCGGTTCAAGAGACCCAGTACTTC.

This clonotype was found many times. This chain connects TRBV28 to TRBJ1-5; D unclear. The CDR3 totals 13 residues. V was clipped by 4 bases and J by 6 bases, with 10 bases between them. Looked up from germline, CDR1 is MDHEN and CDR2 is SYDVKM. CDR3 residues: CASSSWAGQPQHF. CDR3 bases: TGTGCCAGCAGTTCCTGGGCCGGTCAGCCCCAGCATTTT.

This clonotype was detected ten times or more. The chain links TRBV10-3 to TRBJ2-3, with D perhaps matching TRBD1 or TRBD2 (5 bases each). CDR1 is ENHRY and CDR2 is SYGVKD in the germline V gene. CDR3 length equals 14 residues. V was cut by 8 bases and J by 0 bases, with 12 bases left in between. The CDR3 DNA follows: TGTGCCATCCGTGGGGGTAGAAGCACAGATACGCAGTATTTT. It translates to CAIRGGRSTDTQYF.

This rearrangement joins TRBV5-6 to TRBJ1-3, with D perhaps matching TRBD1 (6 bases). The CDR3 covers 16 residues. Germline V gene sequence: CDR1 SGHDT, CDR2 YYEEEE. V shed 4 bases and J shed 0 bases, with 14 bases lying between them. The CDR3 spells CASSRGQLLSGNTIYF. CDR3 nucleotides: TGTGCCAGCAGCAGGGGACAACTACTCTCTGGAAACACCATATATTTT.

This clonotype occurred many times. This sequence joins TRBV27 and TRBJ2-7; 10 bases agree with TRBD1. V trimming: 5 bases; J trimming: 2 bases; junction bases outside the gene matches: 6. From germline, CDR1 is MNHEY and CDR2 SMNVEV (reference sequence). CDR3 size: 15 residues. For the CDR3, the DNA is TGTGCCAGCAGTCAACCGGGACAGGGGACCTACGAGCAGTACTTC. Its protein product is CASSQPGQGTYEQYF.

This clonotype has a single count. The gene calls are TRBV12-5 and TRBJ1-5; weak D call: TRBD1 (5 bases). The ends were cut back, 1 base at V and 2 bases at J, with 9 bases in the middle. Per the germline V gene, CDR1 is LGHNT and CDR2 is FRNRAP. There are 15 residues in the CDR3. CDR3 protein: CASGLGGVGNQPQHF. The CDR3 nucleotides read TGTGCTAGTGGTTTGGGGGGGGTGGGCAATCAGCCCCAGCATTTT.

There are a few counts of this clonotype. V gene TRBV12-5 combines with J gene TRBJ2-1, with D possibly being TRBD1 (5 bases). The CDR3 extends over 17 amino acids. CDR1 is LGHNT, CDR2 FRNRAP, per germline. V lost 6 bases and J lost 6, with 24 bases in between. The CDR3 loop reads CASGPRQFSKVANEQFF. DNA of the CDR3: TGTGCTAGTGGCCCAAGACAGTTTAGTAAAGTAGCCAATGAGCAGTTCTTC.

There are many counts of this clonotype. This chain connects TRBV12-3 or TRBV12-4 to TRBJ2-1; D possibly corresponds to TRBD1 (6 bases). The CDR3 contains 14 residues. V dropped 5 bases and J dropped 7 bases, with 15 bases sitting between them. The CDR3 nucleotides are TGTGCCAGCAGTCCAGGACAGAATGGGAATGAGCAGTTCTTC. Protein product: CASSPGQNGNEQFF.

Comments on this clonotype: This CDR3 is missing its conserved last phenylalanine or tryptophan, likely due to a read error. J is TRBJ2-7 and V is TRBV27, with 12 positions matching TRBD2. The J segment lost 2 bases and the V segment lost 5 bases, leaving 10 bases of the junction unmatched. The germline gives CDR1 MNHEY, CDR2 SMNVEV (reference sequence). This CDR3 contains 17 residues. The CDR3 DNA reads TGTGCCAGCAGTCCCCGGACTAGCGGGGCCGGGACCTACGAGCAGTACCTC. This gives the protein CASSPRTSGAGTYEQYL.

This clonotype turned up a few times. The V gene is TRBV5-8, the J gene TRBJ2-1, with D perhaps TRBD1 (6 bases). V was cut by 3 bases and J by 10 bases, with 11 bases left in between. Germline-derived CDR1 and CDR2 are SGHTS and YDEGEE. This CDR3 has 12 amino acids. The CDR3 DNA follows: TGTGCCAGCAGCTGGGAAAGGGGGGAGCAGTTCTTC. Amino acid sequence: CASSWERGEQFF. The variable domain in full, with the rest retrieved from reference TRBV5-8 and TRBJ2-1, is EAGVTQSPTHLIKTRGQQATLRCSPISGHTSVYWYQQALGLGLQFLLWYDEGEERNRGNFPPRFSGRQFPNYSSELNVNALELEDSALYLCASSWERGEQFFGPGTRLTVL.